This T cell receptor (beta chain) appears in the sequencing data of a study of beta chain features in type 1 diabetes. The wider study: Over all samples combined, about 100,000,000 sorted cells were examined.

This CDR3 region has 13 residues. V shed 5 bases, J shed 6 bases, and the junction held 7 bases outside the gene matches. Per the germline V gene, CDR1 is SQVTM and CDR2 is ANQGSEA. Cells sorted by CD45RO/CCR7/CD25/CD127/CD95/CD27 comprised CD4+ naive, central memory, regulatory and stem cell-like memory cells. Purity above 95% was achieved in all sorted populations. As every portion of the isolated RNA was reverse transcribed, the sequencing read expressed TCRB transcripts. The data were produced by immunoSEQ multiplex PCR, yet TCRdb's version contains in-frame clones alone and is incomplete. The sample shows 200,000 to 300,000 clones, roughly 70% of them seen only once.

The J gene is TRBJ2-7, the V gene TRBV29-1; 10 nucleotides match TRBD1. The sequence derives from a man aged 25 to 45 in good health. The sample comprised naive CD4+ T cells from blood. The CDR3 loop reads CSVRDRGPFEQYF. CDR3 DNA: TGCAGCGTTCGGGACAGGGGTCCTTTCGAGCAGTACTTC.